Below are 18 T cell receptor beta chains sequenced from a single sample in a study of blood T cells in healthy people across ages. Then a second PCR, running roughly 7 to 12 cycles, was carried out with a sample-barcoded 5' primer and a J-beta primer mix. TCRdb re-called the 5' RACE reads with MiXCR, one entry per CDR3 protein. Among under 800,000 distinct CDR3 sequences listed, roughly 21% were seen once. The sample consisted of blood. Source of these receptors: a man between 65 and 85 years old in good health.

This clonotype was recorded a few times. The rearrangement uses TRBV28 and TRBJ2-5; 7 bases align to TRBD1. With the DNA end fitting TRBJ2-7 better, the J assignment may be wrong. The germline V gene encodes CDR1 MDHEN and CDR2 SYDVKM. This CDR3 has 15 amino acids. CDR3: CASSLGGQAIYEQYF. DNA for the CDR3: TGTGCCAGCAGTTTAGGCGGACAGGCAATCTACGAGCAGTACTTC.

The table lists this clonotype with many counts. Here the CDR3 DNA reads TGTGCCAGCAGCCCGTCTTCGCGGGGTCATGCCTACGAGCAGTACTTC. This encodes CASSPSSRGHAYEQYF. The chain is built from TRBV27 and TRBJ2-7; TRBD2 is a possible D gene (6 bases). This CDR3 is 16 amino acids long. Per the germline V gene, CDR1 is MNHEY and CDR2 is SMNVEV (reference sequence). The V gene lost 6 bases and the J gene lost 2 bases, with 20 bases spanning the gap.

The genes are TRBV4-2 and TRBJ2-5; unclear D gene. Germline V gene lookup returns CDR1 LGHNA and CDR2 YNFKEQ. The V end was cut by 0 bases, the J end by 5 bases, with 10 bases between. This CDR3 comprises 14 residues. The chain's CDR3 is CASSQDEARETQYF. CDR3 coding DNA: TGTGCCAGCAGCCAAGATGAAGCGCGGGAGACCCAGTACTTC.

This clonotype was observed a few times. In DNA, the CDR3 is TGTGCCAGCAGCCGGGGACTAGCGGGATCTGCAGATACGCAGTATTTT. This sequence encodes CASSRGLAGSADTQYF. This chain links TRBV11-2 with TRBJ2-3; TRBD2 aligns across 13 bases. CDR3 length: 16 amino acids. Losses at the gene ends were 5 bases for V and 4 bases for J; bases not matched to a gene: 6. Germline V gene lookup returns CDR1 SGHAT and CDR2 FQNNGV. Drawing the rest from reference TRBV11-2 and TRBJ2-3, the complete variable domain is EAGVAQSPRYKIIEKRQSVAFWCNPISGHATLYWYQQILGQGPKLLIQFQNNGVVDDSQLPKDRFSAERLKGVDSTLKIQPAKLEDSAVYLCASSRGLAGSADTQYFGPGTRLTVL.

This sequence joins TRBV3-1 and TRBJ1-5; D not certain. V was pared by 4 bases and J by 6 bases, with 10 bases between. The length of the CDR3 is 13 residues. Germline CDR1 reads LGHDT; CDR2 reads YNNKEL (reference sequence). Here the CDR3 DNA reads TGTGCCAGCAGCCCAGGACGGGTTCAGCCCCAGCATTTT. This gives the protein CASSPGRVQPQHF.

This chain uses TRBV7-2 with TRBJ2-1; weak D call: TRBD2 (5 bases). This CDR3 has 15 amino acids. V was clipped by 1 base and J by 5 bases, with 12 bases between them. CDR1 SGHTA and CDR2 FQGNSA come from the germline V gene. This CDR3 is CASSLGDLANNEQFF. CDR3 DNA sequence: TGTGCCAGCAGCTTAGGTGACCTAGCTAACAATGAGCAGTTCTTC.

Only a few counts were recorded for this clonotype. CDR3 region: CASNPQAGGEAFF. CDR3 bases: TGTGCCAGCAATCCACAAGCGGGAGGTGAAGCTTTCTTT. This sequence joins TRBV27 and TRBJ1-1; D is unresolved. The germline gives CDR1 MNHEY, CDR2 SMNVEV (reference sequence). Trimming cost V 7 bases and J 7 bases, with 16 bases left between them. CDR3 length: 13 residues.

This clonotype has just a few counts. The chain is built from TRBV3-1 and TRBJ1-5; D not resolved. This CDR3 comprises 15 residues. The germline V and J ends were trimmed by 3 bases and 4 bases, with 13 bases remaining between them. The germline V gene encodes CDR1 LGHDT and CDR2 YNNKEL (reference sequence). CDR3 in DNA: TGTGCCAGCAGCCAGAGTCCGAGAGGGAATCAGCCCCAGCATTTT. Translation gives CASSQSPRGNQPQHF.

This clonotype was found a few times. The chain recombines TRBV12-3 or TRBV12-4 with TRBJ2-3; D is uncertain. The CDR3 has 12 residues. V shed 4 bases and J shed 4 bases, with 6 bases lying between them. The CDR3 DNA reads TGTGCCAGCAGTTCCCTATCAGATACGCAGTATTTT. It translates to CASSSLSDTQYF.

V and J are TRBV20-1 and TRBJ2-5; 14 bases are a match to TRBD2. The V segment lost 6 bases and the J segment 5 bases; nucleotides outside the gene matches: 5. This CDR3 is 14 amino acids long. Germline CDR1 is DFQATT and CDR2 is SNEGSKA (reference sequence). The CDR3 reads CSAGLAGGGETQYF. CDR3 sequence (DNA): TGCAGTGCCGGACTAGCGGGAGGAGGTGAGACCCAGTACTTC.

This chain connects TRBV28 to TRBJ1-2; no firm D call. Trimming removed 5 bases from V and 3 bases from J, with 4 bases in between. Germline CDR1 MDHEN, CDR2 SYDVKM. The length of the CDR3 is 11 residues. As DNA, the CDR3 is TGTGCCAGCAGTGGACACTATGGCTACACCTTC. Amino acids: CASSGHYGYTF.

This clonotype appeared many times. The chain uses TRBV4-3 and TRBJ1-2; the D gene is possibly TRBD1 (5 bases). The CDR3 extends over 15 amino acids. V was trimmed by 0 bases and J by 7 bases, leaving 15 bases between them. The germline CDR1 and CDR2 sequences are LGHNA and YSLEER. CDR3 in DNA: TGCGCCAGCAGCCAAGAGTGGCAGGGCTCCAGTGGCTACACCTTC. Amino acids: CASSQEWQGSSGYTF.

This clonotype was recorded a few times. The V call is TRBV20-1, the J call TRBJ2-7, with D perhaps TRBD1 or TRBD2 (6 bases each). Germline V gene sequence: CDR1 DFQATT, CDR2 SNEGSKA (reference sequence). This CDR3 is 18 amino acids long. Between the trimmed V and J ends, which lost 5 bases and 0 bases, there was a span of 26 bases. CDR3 residues: CSAVGWGRGGISSYEQYF. The CDR3 DNA sequence: TGCAGTGCTGTTGGATGGGGGCGAGGCGGGATTTCCTCCTACGAGCAGTACTTC.

This clonotype was observed a handful of times. The rearrangement links TRBV3-1 to TRBJ1-3; no clear D gene. The length of the CDR3 is 18 residues. Per the germline V gene, CDR1 is LGHDT and CDR2 is YNNKEL (reference sequence). The V end lost 0 bases, the J end lost 3 bases, and 18 bases lay between the germline ends. For the CDR3, the DNA is TGTGCCAGCAGCCAAGATTTTCCGGGAGGGAGTGTTGGAAACACCATATATTTT. This sequence encodes CASSQDFPGGSVGNTIYF.

The rearrangement uses TRBV20-1 and TRBJ2-3; the match to TRBD2 covers 11 bases. The J segment lost 6 bases and the V segment lost 4 bases, leaving 9 bases of the junction unmatched. There are 15 residues in the CDR3. Germline loops: CDR1 DFQATT, CDR2 SNEGSKA (reference sequence). The DNA for the CDR3 is TGCAGTGCTACCGGGACTAGCGGAGGGGTGGATACGCAGTATTTT. It codes for CSATGTSGGVDTQYF.

V gene TRBV20-1 combines with J gene TRBJ2-7; 7 nucleotides agree with TRBD2. The V gene end was trimmed by 5 bases and the J gene end by 4 bases; junction bases not matched to a gene: 17. The CDR3 has 16 residues. CDR1 is DFQATT and CDR2 is SNEGSKA in the germline V gene (reference sequence). For the CDR3, the DNA is TGCAGTGCTCTAAGCGGGGAGAAGCAGTTTTTGTACGAGCAGTACTTC. Encoded protein: CSALSGEKQFLYEQYF.

This clonotype has a count of ten or more. This sequence joins TRBV5-1 and TRBJ2-5; no definite D call. V was clipped by 5 bases and J by 3 bases, with 11 bases between them. CDR3 length: 13 amino acids. Germline V gives CDR1 SGHRS, CDR2 YFSETQ. The CDR3 sequence is CASSLFVKETQYF. Here the CDR3 DNA reads TGCGCCAGCAGTCTGTTTGTTAAAGAGACCCAGTACTTC.

This clonotype was seen a handful of times. The V call is TRBV9, the J call TRBJ2-7; D not certain. The DNA end lines up better with TRBJ2-5; the J call may be wrong. Germline values: CDR1 SGDLS, CDR2 YYNGEE. This CDR3 has 13 residues. CDR3 DNA: TGTGCCAGCAGCGCCCACCTGGGAGAGACCCAGTACTTC. Protein sequence: CASSAHLGETQYF.